The clone carrying this T cell receptor (beta chain) occurred once. The antigen is unknown. Researchers ran the PCR with 60 Vbeta and 13 Jbeta primers. The table came from immunoSEQ multiplex PCR; TCRdb's copy has only in-frame clones and leaves some out. This table has a few hundred thousand clones, around 81% appearing once. This sample was taken from a study of cytomegalovirus exposure and HLA in healthy donors. Regarding the study as a whole: In a later analysis, a missense DCLRE1C variant was linked to TCR beta V- and J-gene trimming. Follow-up analysis seemed to connect common viral pathogens with several of the most significant clusters identified. With further analysis later on, most CMV-associated TCR beta chains appeared HLA-restricted. Associated with cytomegalovirus, according to the listing, were around 160 TCR beta chains.

V was trimmed by 4 bases and J by 2 bases, leaving 14 bases between them. Germline CDR1 is SGHRS and CDR2 is YFSETQ. This CDR3 is built from 15 residues. What was sequenced was PBMCs. The V and J genes are TRBV5-1 and TRBJ2-3, with D tentatively TRBD2 (6 bases). The origin of this receptor is a woman aged 55 to 70 in good health and CMV-seropositive. CDR3 DNA sequence: TGCGCCAGCAGCACCTGGGGGGTAGTCACAGATACGCAGTATTTT. Protein: CASSTWGVVTDTQYF.